The present entry profiles one TCR beta chain with its context. What it binds is not known. This sample is part of a study of CD4+ T cells in melanoma. Assay: immunoSEQ multiplex PCR; the TCRdb copy retains only in-frame clones and omits some. In the table there are about 140,000 clones, 85% to 95% of which are singletons. The study, taken as a whole, reports: A reported correlation linked neoantigen-specific CD4+ T cells to CD8+, macrophage and B cell function. Diverse differentiation states were reported for melanoma neoantigen-specific CD4+ T cells.

Trimming shortened V by 5 bases and J by 0 bases, and 12 bases separated the two germline ends. CDR1 is SEHNR and CDR2 is FQNEAQ in the germline V gene (reference sequence). This CDR3 region has 15 residues. This chain links TRBV7-9 with TRBJ2-3; D could derive from TRBD1 or TRBD2 (7 bases each). This TCR was sampled from a human donor with melanoma. CDR3 sequence: CASSQGGVSTDTQYF. The DNA for the CDR3 is TGTGCCAGCAGCCAGGGGGGGGTAAGCACAGATACGCAGTATTTT.